This is a list of T cell receptor beta chains from one sample in a study of blood T cell repertoires in COVID-19. Here immunoSEQ multiplex PCR was the method, and the copy in TCRdb shows in-frame clones only, minus some. The data hold around 140,000 clones, with about 87% observed a single time. The sequenced material came from peripheral blood. Receptors originate from a human donor in a cohort sampled during active COVID-19. Both conserved end residues are part of each CDR3. D genes are given only for firm matches. Clone size is shown for a subset of rows, as once, few, many or a class of expanded clone.

j_gene: TRBJ1-1
v_gene: TRBV29-1
d_gene: TRBD1
abundance: .
CDR3nt: TGCAGCGTTGCCGGGGACAGGGCTGGCACTGAAGCTTTCTTT
CDR3aa: CSVAGDRAGTEAFF

j_gene: TRBJ2-1
v_gene: TRBV18
d_gene: TRBD2
abundance: .
CDR3nt: TGTGCCAGCTCACCACCCGGGACTAGCGGGTCCAATGAGCAGTTCTTC
CDR3aa: CASSPPGTSGSNEQFF

j_gene: TRBJ1-1
v_gene: TRBV9
d_gene: .
abundance: .
CDR3nt: TGTGCCAGCAGCGTAGGAGGGGGGGCAGGGGCCCTTGGGACTGAAGCTTTCTTT
CDR3aa: CASSVGGGAGALGTEAFF

j_gene: TRBJ2-1
v_gene: TRBV5-1
d_gene: .
abundance: .
CDR3nt: TGCGCCAGCAGCTTGTTGGGGGCTTTTTATGAGCAGTTCTTC
CDR3aa: CASSLLGAFYEQFF

j_gene: TRBJ2-7
v_gene: TRBV5-1
d_gene: .
abundance: .
CDR3nt: TGCGCCAGCAGCCCCGACAGTCCGTTACAGCAGTACTTC
CDR3aa: CASSPDSPLQQYF

j_gene: TRBJ2-5
v_gene: TRBV19
d_gene: .
abundance: .
CDR3nt: TGTGCCAGTAGTCCAGGGGGGTTGGGGCAAGAGACCCAGTACTTC
CDR3aa: CASSPGGLGQETQYF

j_gene: TRBJ2-2
v_gene: TRBV24-1
d_gene: .
abundance: .
CDR3nt: TGTGCCACGTCGAGGCGGGGTACCGGGGAGCTGTTTTTT
CDR3aa: CATSRRGTGELFF

j_gene: TRBJ1-5
v_gene: TRBV19
d_gene: TRBD1
abundance: .
CDR3nt: TGTGCCAGTAGTATAGACGGGACAGGGCAAAATCAGCCCCAGCATTTT
CDR3aa: CASSIDGTGQNQPQHF

j_gene: TRBJ2-1
v_gene: TRBV6-6
d_gene: .
abundance: .
CDR3nt: TGTGCCAGCAGATCCCTACTCTCCTACAATGAGCAGTTCTTC
CDR3aa: CASRSLLSYNEQFF

j_gene: TRBJ1-4
v_gene: TRBV2
d_gene: .
abundance: .
CDR3nt: TGTGCCAGCAGCCCGGGGCAGGGGAATGAAAAACTGTTTTTT
CDR3aa: CASSPGQGNEKLFF

j_gene: TRBJ1-6
v_gene: TRBV7-2
d_gene: .
abundance: .
CDR3nt: TGTGCCAGCAGCTTAGATCACAGCTCCTATAATTCACCCCTCCACTTT
CDR3aa: CASSLDHSSYNSPLHF

j_gene: TRBJ1-1
v_gene: TRBV5-1
d_gene: .
abundance: few
CDR3nt: TGCGCCAGCAGCTATACAGGGTTATGGACTGAAGCTTTCTTT
CDR3aa: CASSYTGLWTEAFF

j_gene: TRBJ1-1
v_gene: TRBV9
d_gene: TRBD1
abundance: .
CDR3nt: TGTGCCAGCAGAGATCTGGGACAGTGGAACACTGAAGCTTTCTTT
CDR3aa: CASRDLGQWNTEAFF

j_gene: TRBJ2-1
v_gene: TRBV19
d_gene: TRBD2
abundance: .
CDR3nt: TGTGCCAGTAGTCCTCCGGGGGGGCCCTACAATGAGCAGTTCTTC
CDR3aa: CASSPPGGPYNEQFF

j_gene: TRBJ2-3
v_gene: TRBV5-1
d_gene: TRBD1
abundance: .
CDR3nt: TGCGCCAGCAGGACCTCAGGGACAGCTAGCACAGATACGCAGTATTTT
CDR3aa: CASRTSGTASTDTQYF

j_gene: TRBJ1-2
v_gene: TRBV12-3/TRBV12-4
d_gene: TRBD1
abundance: .
CDR3nt: TGTGCCAGCAGGGGGACAGGACGAGATGGCTACACCTTC
CDR3aa: CASRGTGRDGYTF

j_gene: TRBJ2-2
v_gene: TRBV15
d_gene: .
abundance: .
CDR3nt: TGTGCCACCAGCCTCGGAACCCGAGGTGGTTCCGGGGAGCTGTTTTTT
CDR3aa: CATSLGTRGGSGELFF

j_gene: TRBJ2-2
v_gene: TRBV27
d_gene: .
abundance: once
CDR3nt: TGTGCCAGCAGTTTCTCAGGGTTCGGGGAGCTGTTTTTT
CDR3aa: CASSFSGFGELFF

j_gene: TRBJ1-2
v_gene: TRBV3-1/TRBV3-2
d_gene: .
abundance: .
CDR3nt: TGTGCCAGCAGCCAAGATCCGGCAGGCGCGCCTGGCTACACCTTC
CDR3aa: CASSQDPAGAPGYTF

j_gene: TRBJ1-5
v_gene: TRBV6-5
d_gene: TRBD1
abundance: .
CDR3nt: TGTGCCAGCACAGGGGGGCATAGCAATCAGCCCCAGCATTTT
CDR3aa: CASTGGHSNQPQHF